Listed here are 22 T cell receptor beta chains from one sample, sequenced in a study of molecular identifiers for immune sequencing clone quantification. Via MiXCR, TCRdb re-called the PCR reads, giving one row per CDR3 protein. The sample includes under 600,000 distinct CDR3 sequences, about 21% seen only once; the top ten take approximately 0.8%. The sample was naive CD8+ T cells from blood, with Jurkat cell RNA spiked in. Subset noted: FACS-sorted CD8+CD4-CCR7+CD45RA+ naive T cells. These receptors were collected from a human donor in good health. Some libraries in this study had Jurkat cell RNA spiked in.

This clonotype was seen only a few times. The rearrangement links TRBV7-8 to TRBJ2-5, with D possibly TRBD2 on 5 matching bases. Trimming took 5 bases from V and 0 from J, leaving 10 bases between them. This CDR3 spans 14 amino acids. Germline V lookup: CDR1 SGHVS, CDR2 FQNEAQ. The CDR3 region has the DNA TGTGCCAGCAGCCCTAGGAGGTACCAAGAGACCCAGTACTTC. It is translated as CASSPRRYQETQYF.

This clonotype turned up a few times. The chain employs TRBV19 and TRBJ2-5, with D possibly being TRBD1 (6 bases). The CDR3 totals 13 residues. Germline loops: CDR1 LNHDA, CDR2 SQIVND (reference sequence). Trimming left V 5 bases short and J 5 bases short, with 12 bases between. DNA for the CDR3: TGTGCCAGTAGTTCACAGGGTTGGGAGACCCAGTACTTC. This gives the protein CASSSQGWETQYF.

The chain combines TRBV6-5 with TRBJ2-3; TRBD2 matches at 8 bases. CDR3 size: 15 residues. J was trimmed by 1 base and V by 6 bases; bases with no gene match: 6. Germline V gene data show CDR1 as MNHEY and CDR2 as SVGAGI. The CDR3 nucleotides are TGTGCCAGCAGCCTTAGCGGGGCGGGCACAGATACGCAGTATTTT. Translating it yields CASSLSGAGTDTQYF.

The CDR3 loop reads CASSGPGRGGQPQHF. The CDR3 DNA reads as TGTGCCAGCAGCGGACCGGGACGGGGGGGCCAGCCCCAGCATTTT. This rearrangement joins TRBV5-8 to TRBJ1-5; possible D gene TRBD1, 6 bases. The CDR3 is 15 residues long. CDR1 is SGHTS and CDR2 is YDEGEE in the germline V gene. The V and J ends lost 4 bases and 7 bases respectively, with 18 bases between them.

This clonotype was detected ten times or more. The chain has TRBV4-3 and TRBJ2-5; weak D call: TRBD2 (5 bases). This CDR3 has 15 residues. The germline V gene encodes CDR1 LGHNA and CDR2 YSLEER. Trimming took 1 base from V and 5 from J, leaving 14 bases between them. The CDR3 spells CASSQGTFPGETQYF. DNA of the CDR3: TGCGCCAGCAGCCAAGGGACTTTCCCCGGCGAGACCCAGTACTTC.

This rearrangement joins TRBV20-1 to TRBJ2-5; perhaps TRBD2 as D (5 bases). This CDR3 region has 15 residues. Germline values: CDR1 DFQATT, CDR2 SNEGSKA (reference sequence). Trimming removed 0 bases from V and 3 bases from J, with 14 bases in between. CDR3 region: CSARDRRQVEETQYF. In DNA form, the CDR3 reads TGCAGTGCTAGAGATCGGAGGCAGGTGGAAGAGACCCAGTACTTC.

With respect to this clonotype: With a much larger clone just one base away, this may be a read error. This CDR3 is missing its conserved last phenylalanine or tryptophan, likely due to a read error. This chain links TRBV5-1 with TRBJ2-3; the D is unclear. Germline loops: CDR1 SGHRS, CDR2 YFSETQ. The CDR3 has 14 amino acids. V was clipped by 2 bases and J by 2 bases, with 9 bases between them. CDR3 coding DNA: TGCGCCAGCAGCTTCGAATTTACCACAGATACGCAGTATCTT. The encoded protein is CASSFEFTTDTQYL.

The chain employs TRBV9 and TRBJ1-5; tentatively, D is TRBD1 (5 bases). Trimming pared 3 bases from V and 5 bases from J, leaving 9 bases between. This CDR3 spans 13 amino acids. In germline, CDR1 is SGDLS, CDR2 YYNGEE. The CDR3, as DNA: TGTGCCAGCAGCGGGGGCGATCATCAGCCCCAGCATTTT. The encoded protein is CASSGGDHQPQHF.

Ten or more counts support this clonotype. J is TRBJ2-6 and V is TRBV25-1; D remains unclear. The CDR3 extends over 17 amino acids. Trimming cost V 2 bases and J 1 base, with 12 bases left between them. The germline V gene has CDR1 MGHDK and CDR2 SYGVNS. The CDR3 here is CASSESGSFSGANVLTF. CDR3 DNA: TGTGCCAGCAGTGAAAGTGGCTCGTTTTCTGGGGCCAACGTCCTGACTTTC.

About this clonotype itself: With a much larger clone just one base away, this may be a read error. V is TRBV27 and J is TRBJ2-3; 11 bases map to TRBD2. Losses at the gene ends were 4 bases for V and 5 bases for J; bases not matched to a gene: 20. The CDR3 is made up of 20 amino acids. Germline V gives CDR1 MNHEY, CDR2 SMNVEV (reference sequence). This CDR3 is CASSSYADVIAGGLLDTQYF. The CDR3 nucleotides read TGTGCCAGCAGTTCATATGCGGATGTGATAGCGGGAGGGCTCCTAGATACGCAGTATTTT.

Ten or more counts support this clonotype. This chain's CDR3 is CAWKVSRSYNEQFF. CDR3 DNA sequence: TGTGCCTGGAAGGTCAGCCGCTCCTACAATGAGCAGTTCTTC. The chain recombines TRBV30 with TRBJ2-1; D is undetermined. Germline V gives CDR1 GTSNPN, CDR2 SVGIG (reference sequence). The length of the CDR3 is 14 residues. Trimming took 4 bases from V and 0 from J, leaving 10 bases between them.

In its sample, this clonotype was seen a few times. The V and J genes are TRBV20-1 and TRBJ2-2, with 8 bases lining up with TRBD2. In germline, CDR1 is DFQATT, CDR2 SNEGSKA (reference sequence). This CDR3 region has 15 residues. V lost 6 bases and J lost 0; bases outside the gene matches: 6. CDR3 sequence: CSASSGLANTGELFF. CDR3 in DNA: TGCAGTGCATCCTCGGGACTAGCGAACACCGGGGAGCTGTTTTTT.

This clonotype was observed many times. The gene calls are TRBV7-9 and TRBJ2-3, with D perhaps matching TRBD1 or TRBD2 (5 bases each). CDR1 is SEHNR, CDR2 FQNEAQ, per germline (reference sequence). The CDR3 length is 16 residues. V was pared by 5 bases and J by 2 bases, with 17 bases between. The CDR3 bases are TGTGCCAGCAGCATCGAAGGGGAGCCAGCCACAGATACGCAGTATTTT. Protein: CASSIEGEPATDTQYF.

This clonotype has only a few counts. The chain links TRBV5-4 to TRBJ2-1; D uncertain. Germline V CDR1 and CDR2: SGHNT, YYREEE (reference sequence). This CDR3 is built from 12 residues. V was cut by 2 bases and J by 8 bases, with 8 bases left in between. This CDR3 reads CASSLRQDEQFF. The CDR3 DNA is TGTGCCAGCAGCTTACGCCAGGATGAGCAGTTCTTC.

This clonotype was found many times. V gene TRBV19 combines with J gene TRBJ2-4, with TRBD1 as a possible D gene (6 bases). Trimming removed 9 bases at V and 6 bases at J, with 12 bases between. Germline loops: CDR1 LNHDA, CDR2 SQIVND (reference sequence). The CDR3 extends over 12 amino acids. This chain's CDR3 is CASTGSVNIQYF. CDR3 coding DNA: TGTGCCAGCACAGGGTCCGTAAACATTCAGTACTTC. The whole variable domain, remainder taken from reference TRBV19 and TRBJ2-4, is DGGITQSPKYLFRKEGQNVTLSCEQNLNHDAMYWYRQDPGQGLRLIYYSQIVNDFQKGDIAEGYSVSREKKESFPLTVTSAQKNPTAFYLCASTGSVNIQYFGAGTRLSVL.

CDR3 residues: CASSRPGLEVCQFF. For the CDR3, the DNA is TGTGCCAGCAGCAGACCGGGACTGGAAGTTTGTCAGTTCTTC. The chain recombines TRBV7-2 with TRBJ2-1; D might be TRBD2 (6 bases). V was pared by 5 bases and J by 13 bases, with 21 bases between. The CDR3 has 14 amino acids. Germline loops: CDR1 SGHTA, CDR2 FQGNSA.

The sample holds many counts of this clonotype. The chain has TRBV15 and TRBJ1-3, with 9 bases identical to TRBD1. Trimming cost V 3 bases and J 2 bases; bases outside gene matches: 5. Germline CDR1 is LNHNV and CDR2 is YYDKDF (reference sequence). This CDR3 spans 16 amino acids. As DNA, the CDR3 is TGTGCCACCAGCAGGGACAGGGGACCGCCTGGAAACACCATATATTTT. Residues: CATSRDRGPPGNTIYF.

Many counts were recorded for this clonotype. The V call is TRBV20-1, the J call TRBJ1-2, with D perhaps matching TRBD1 (5 bases). Germline CDR1 is DFQATT and CDR2 is SNEGSKA (reference sequence). V shed 1 base and J shed 4 bases, with 25 bases lying between them. The CDR3 extends over 18 amino acids. CDR3 amino acids: CSARAAGQDNYLSYGYTF. The CDR3 DNA follows: TGCAGTGCTAGAGCCGCCGGACAAGACAATTATCTGAGCTATGGCTACACCTTC.

This clonotype was detected many times. The chain links TRBV7-9 to TRBJ1-4; 8 positions agree with TRBD1. J lost 2 bases, V lost 0 bases, and 8 bases had no gene match. The CDR3 runs 18 residues. The V gene's germline CDR1 is SEHNR and CDR2 FQNEAQ (reference sequence). DNA of the CDR3: TGTGCCAGCAGCTTAGCCCTCCTGGACAGGGCTACTAATGAAAAACTGTTTTTT. Translating it yields CASSLALLDRATNEKLFF.

The chain joins TRBV28 to TRBJ1-4; D is unclear. This CDR3 contains 14 residues. V lost 5 bases and J lost 7, with 14 bases in between. CDR1 is MDHEN, CDR2 SYDVKM, per germline. The CDR3 is CASSMRGLREKLFF. CDR3 bases: TGTGCCAGCAGTATGCGAGGGCTTCGTGAAAAACTGTTTTTT.

This sequence joins TRBV7-9 and TRBJ2-7, with 7 bases identical to TRBD2. From germline, CDR1 is SEHNR and CDR2 FQNEAQ (reference sequence). J was trimmed by 3 bases and V by 1 base; bases with no gene match: 6. This CDR3 has 15 amino acids. The CDR3 is CASSLVASGNYEQYF. CDR3 nucleotides: TGTGCCAGCAGCTTAGTAGCTAGCGGAAACTACGAGCAGTACTTC.

This clonotype was seen a handful of times. V is TRBV28 and J is TRBJ1-2; a possible D gene is TRBD1 (6 bases). V was trimmed by 6 bases and J by 3 bases, leaving 14 bases between them. The CDR3 loop spans 14 amino acids. In germline, CDR1 is MDHEN, CDR2 SYDVKM. CDR3 sequence (DNA): TGTGCCAGCAGGCCTCCGGACAGCTACTATGGCTACACCTTC. Translated: CASRPPDSYYGYTF.